The subject of this entry is one T cell receptor (beta chain). Its antigen specificity is not known. No much larger clone exists at a distance of one base, and base qualities are not known. The immunoSEQ Assay, a bias-controlled multiplex PCR, was used to amplify TCRbeta CDR3 regions from genomic DNA. The original pipeline was this. Within the assay, amplification of reference gene primers was used to estimate how many nucleated cells each sample contained. Sequence reads were collapsed and filtered to measure the absolute abundance of every unique TCRbeta CDR3 rearrangement. For each sample, productive Simpson clonality was calculated as the square root of Simpson's diversity index across productive rearrangements. The source is immuneACCESS, and TCRdb retained only in-frame sequences with V and J called. Part of the clones is not carried over; for the studies checked, unresolved V genes explain less than half of this, and the remainder is unexplained. The V and J calls and clone size come from that table; D and trimming were worked out from the DNA. This sample has 150,000 to 200,000 clones in its table, and approximately 83% of those were observed once. The ten most abundant clones make up 10% to 11% of the sample.

The data originate from a study of blood T cell repertoires in COVID-19 (TCRdb year 2020). Turning to the overall study: Samples from collaborators originated in the United States, Italy and Spain and spanned both the acute and convalescent phases of COVID-19. The prospective study material was composed of cDNA or gDNA derived from T cells, B-cell-depleted T cells, or PBMCs. A freely available public database, intended as a resource for researchers studying the immune response to SARS-CoV-2, is where the repertoires were released. The dataset comprised deeply sampled blood TCRbeta repertoires from subjects exposed to, actively infected with, or recovered from COVID-19. Samples were obtained from the ongoing ImmuneRACE study (first 160 participants) and from about 1,300 subjects provided by 6 global collaborators. Sample metadata almost always included a de-identified subject ID, COVID-19 status, age in years and sex. HLA class I and class II types, where available, came from metadata supplied by the sample provider rather than from assay-based typing. Here is what the overall study found, with its caveats: The amount of clinical and demographic metadata varied by source and participant and was provided uncurated.

The collaborating institutions used their own protocols to collect whole blood in K2EDTA tubes. For TCRbeta analysis, collaborators shipped samples as frozen whole blood, isolated PBMCs, or DNA extracted from either of those sample types. Germline trimming: 0 bases from V, 4 bases from J; junction bases outside gene matches: 6. There are 16 amino acids in the CDR3, from cysteine to phenylalanine inclusive. Only the CDR3 DNA stays, 48 bases, in frame from base 1. The germline V gene (reference sequence) supplies CDR1 LGHDT and CDR2 YNNKEL. The sequenced sample was peripheral blood. This TCR was recovered from a human donor with active or convalescent COVID-19. The donor label of this sample is uncertain. Recombination linked TRBV3-1 (or the pseudogene TRBV3-2) to TRBJ1-2; 9 central nucleotides agree with TRBD1. The sequence in DNA is TGTGCCAGCAGCCAAGAGGGACAGGGAAGGGGCTATGGCTACACCTTC. Its protein product is CASSQEGQGRGYGYTF.